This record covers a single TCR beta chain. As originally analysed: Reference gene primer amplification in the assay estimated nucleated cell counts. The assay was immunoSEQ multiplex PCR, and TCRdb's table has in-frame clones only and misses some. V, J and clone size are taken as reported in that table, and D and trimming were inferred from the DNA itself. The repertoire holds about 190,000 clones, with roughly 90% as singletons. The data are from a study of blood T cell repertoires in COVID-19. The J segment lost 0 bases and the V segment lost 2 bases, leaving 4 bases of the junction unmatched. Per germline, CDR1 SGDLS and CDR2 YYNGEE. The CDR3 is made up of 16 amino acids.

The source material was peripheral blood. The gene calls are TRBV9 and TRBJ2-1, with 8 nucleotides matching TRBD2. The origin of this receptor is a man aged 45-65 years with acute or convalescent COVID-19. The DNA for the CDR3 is TGTGCCAGCAGCGTTAGGCTAGCGGGCTCCTACAATGAGCAGTTCTTC. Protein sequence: CASSVRLAGSYNEQFF.